The rows below give T cell receptor beta chains drawn from one sample of a study of neoadjuvant nivolumab and ipilimumab in lung cancer. The protocol was immunoSEQ multiplex PCR, while the TCRdb copy is restricted to in-frame clones and leaves out a portion. The sample yields about 19,000 clones, more than 75% seen once. This material consisted of peripheral blood, taken before neoadjuvant nivolumab, alone or with ipilimumab. The receptors derive from an adult with non-small cell lung cancer. The CDR3 runs from the conserved cysteine through the conserved F or W. A D gene is named only where the DNA matches it firmly. Expanded clones are given a class, and other clones once, few, many or no size at all.

size: -; D: -; V: TRBV4-3; J: TRBJ1-1; DNA: TGCGCCAGCAGCCACGGGACATTGAACACTGAAGCTTTCTTT; CDR3: CASSHGTLNTEAFF
size: -; D: -; V: TRBV7-6; J: TRBJ2-1; DNA: TGTGCCAGCAGCTCGGCGGACTACAATGAGCAGTTCTTC; CDR3: CASSSADYNEQFF
size: once; D: TRBD2; V: TRBV5-1; J: TRBJ2-7; DNA: TGCGCCAGCAGCTGGGCGACTAGCGGGAGTTCCGAGCAGTACTTC; CDR3: CASSWATSGSSEQYF
size: -; D: -; V: TRBV19; J: TRBJ2-7; DNA: TGTGCCAGTAGTAAGGCCGGAAGCGGACAGTTATATCCCGAGCAGTACTTC; CDR3: CASSKAGSGQLYPEQYF
size: -; D: -; V: TRBV4-3; J: TRBJ1-2; DNA: TGCGCCAGCAGCCAAGAACTACGGGAGGGCTACACCTTC; CDR3: CASSQELREGYTF
size: -; D: TRBD1; V: TRBV10-2; J: TRBJ1-1; DNA: TGCGCCAGCAGGGGGATGGGGACAGGGCGAGCTTTCTTT; CDR3: CASRGMGTGRAFF
size: -; D: TRBD2; V: TRBV18; J: TRBJ2-3; DNA: TGTGCCAGCTCACCCGGACTAGCGGAAGATACGCAGTATTTT; CDR3: CASSPGLAEDTQYF
size: -; D: TRBD1; V: TRBV5-1; J: TRBJ1-4; DNA: TGCGCCAGTAAACAGGGGGCGGGAGAAAAACTGTTTTTT; CDR3: CASKQGAGEKLFF
size: -; D: -; V: TRBV6-5; J: TRBJ1-1; DNA: TGTGCCAGCAGTTACTCGGAGGGCCCCACTGAAGCTTTCTTT; CDR3: CASSYSEGPTEAFF
size: -; D: TRBD2; V: TRBV9; J: TRBJ2-2; DNA: TGTGCCAGCAGCGTAGCTAGCGGGAGGATGGCCGGGGAGCTGTTTTTT; CDR3: CASSVASGRMAGELFF
size: -; D: TRBD1; V: TRBV5-5; J: TRBJ1-2; DNA: TGTGCCAGCAGGTCCGACAGGGTTGGCTACACCTTC; CDR3: CASRSDRVGYTF
size: -; D: TRBD2; V: TRBV18; J: TRBJ2-7; DNA: TGTGCCAGCTCACCACTAGCGGGATTAAACGAGCAGTACTTC; CDR3: CASSPLAGLNEQYF
size: -; D: -; V: TRBV5-4; J: TRBJ2-3; DNA: TGTGCCAGCAGCTTGTCGGTATCACCTCCAGATACGCAGTATTTT; CDR3: CASSLSVSPPDTQYF
size: -; D: TRBD1; V: TRBV29-1; J: TRBJ2-4; DNA: TGCAGCGTTGGGGGACAGGCCAAAGGGATTCAGTACTTC; CDR3: CSVGGQAKGIQYF
size: -; D: TRBD1; V: TRBV5-1; J: TRBJ2-7; DNA: TGCGCCAGCAGCTTGGGACAGGGCCTCTCCTACGAGCAGTACTTC; CDR3: CASSLGQGLSYEQYF
size: -; D: TRBD1; V: TRBV6-5; J: TRBJ1-1; DNA: TGTGCCAGCAGTTGGACAGGGCAGGACACTGAAGCTTTCTTT; CDR3: CASSWTGQDTEAFF
size: few; D: -; V: TRBV6-5; J: TRBJ1-1; DNA: TGTGCCAGCAGATTGACAGTGAACACTGAAGCTTTCTTT; CDR3: CASRLTVNTEAFF
size: once; D: TRBD2; V: TRBV9; J: TRBJ2-7; DNA: TGTGCCAGCAGCGTAGACCCGGCTAGCGGGAGTTCCCTTAGAAACGAGCAGTACTTC; CDR3: CASSVDPASGSSLRNEQYF